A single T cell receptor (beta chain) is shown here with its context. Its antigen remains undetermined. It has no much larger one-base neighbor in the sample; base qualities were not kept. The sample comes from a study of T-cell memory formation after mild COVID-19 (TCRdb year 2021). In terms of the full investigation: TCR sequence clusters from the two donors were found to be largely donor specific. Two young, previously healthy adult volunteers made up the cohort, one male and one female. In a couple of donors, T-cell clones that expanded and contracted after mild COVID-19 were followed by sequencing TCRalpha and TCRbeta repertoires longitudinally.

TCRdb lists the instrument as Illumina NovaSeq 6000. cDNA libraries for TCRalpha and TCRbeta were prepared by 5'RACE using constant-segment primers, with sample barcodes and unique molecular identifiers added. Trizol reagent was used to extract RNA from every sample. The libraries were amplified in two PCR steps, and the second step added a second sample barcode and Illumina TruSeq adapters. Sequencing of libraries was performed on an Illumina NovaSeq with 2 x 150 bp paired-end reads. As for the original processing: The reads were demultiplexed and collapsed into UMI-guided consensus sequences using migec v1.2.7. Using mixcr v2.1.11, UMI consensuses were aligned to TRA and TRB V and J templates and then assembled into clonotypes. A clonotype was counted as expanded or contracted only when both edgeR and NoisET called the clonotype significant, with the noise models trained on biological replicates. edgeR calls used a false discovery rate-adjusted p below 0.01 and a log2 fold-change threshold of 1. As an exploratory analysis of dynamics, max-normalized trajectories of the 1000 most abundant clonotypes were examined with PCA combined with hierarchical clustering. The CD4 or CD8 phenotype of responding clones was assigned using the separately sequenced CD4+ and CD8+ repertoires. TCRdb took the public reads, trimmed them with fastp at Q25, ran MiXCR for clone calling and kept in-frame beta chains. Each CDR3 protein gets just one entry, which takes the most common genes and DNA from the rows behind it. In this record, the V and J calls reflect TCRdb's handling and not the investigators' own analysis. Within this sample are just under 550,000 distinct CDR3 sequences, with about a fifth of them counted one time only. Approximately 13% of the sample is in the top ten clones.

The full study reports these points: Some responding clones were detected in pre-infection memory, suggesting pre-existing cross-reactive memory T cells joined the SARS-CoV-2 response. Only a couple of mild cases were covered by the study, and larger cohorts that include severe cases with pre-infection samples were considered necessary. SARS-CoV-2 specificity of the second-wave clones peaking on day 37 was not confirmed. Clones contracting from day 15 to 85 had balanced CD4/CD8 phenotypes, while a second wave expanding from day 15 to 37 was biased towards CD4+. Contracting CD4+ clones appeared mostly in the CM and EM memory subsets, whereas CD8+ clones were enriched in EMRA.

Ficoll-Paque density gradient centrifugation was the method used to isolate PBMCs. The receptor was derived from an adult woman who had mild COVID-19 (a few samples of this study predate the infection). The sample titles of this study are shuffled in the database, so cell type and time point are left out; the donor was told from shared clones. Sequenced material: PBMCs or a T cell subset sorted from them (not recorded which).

CDR3 protein: CASSARSGSYNEQFF. The DNA reads as follows: TGTGCCAGTAGTGCCCGTAGCGGGAGCTACAATGAGCAGTTCTTC. This sequence uses TRBV19 and TRBJ2-1; the central 9 bases match TRBD2. Trimming leaves V shorter by 5 bases and J shorter by 3 bases, with the junction holding 5 bases beyond the gene matches. The germline V gene encodes CDR1 LNHDA and CDR2 SQIVND (reference sequence). The CDR3 covers 15 residues, taking in both the cysteine and the phenylalanine. Only the CDR3 DNA is retained, 45 bases long and in frame from the first base.